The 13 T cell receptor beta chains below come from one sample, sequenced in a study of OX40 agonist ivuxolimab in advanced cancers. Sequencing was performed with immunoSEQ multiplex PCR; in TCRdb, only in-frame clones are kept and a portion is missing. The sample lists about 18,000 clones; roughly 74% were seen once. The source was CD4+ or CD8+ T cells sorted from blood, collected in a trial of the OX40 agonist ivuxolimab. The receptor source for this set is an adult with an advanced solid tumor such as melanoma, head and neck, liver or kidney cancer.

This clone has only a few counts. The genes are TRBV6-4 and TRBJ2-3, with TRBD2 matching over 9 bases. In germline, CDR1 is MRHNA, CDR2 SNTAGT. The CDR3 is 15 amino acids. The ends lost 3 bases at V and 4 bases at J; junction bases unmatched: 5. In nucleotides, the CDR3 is TGTGCCAGCAGTGAGAGCGGGGGGAGCGCAGATACGCAGTATTTT. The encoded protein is CASSESGGSADTQYF.

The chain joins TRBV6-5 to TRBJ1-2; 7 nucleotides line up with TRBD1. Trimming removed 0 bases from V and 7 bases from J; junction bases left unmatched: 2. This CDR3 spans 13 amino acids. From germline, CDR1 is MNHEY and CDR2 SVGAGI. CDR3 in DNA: TGTGCCAGCAGTTACTCGAAGGGGGCTGGCTACACCTTC. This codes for CASSYSKGAGYTF.

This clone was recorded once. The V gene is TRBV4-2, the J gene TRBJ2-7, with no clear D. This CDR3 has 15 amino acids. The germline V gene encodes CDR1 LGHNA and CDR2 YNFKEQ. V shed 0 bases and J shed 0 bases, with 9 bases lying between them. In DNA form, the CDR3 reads TGTGCCAGCAGCCAAGAGAACAGTCCCTCCTACGAGCAGTACTTC. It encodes CASSQENSPSYEQYF.

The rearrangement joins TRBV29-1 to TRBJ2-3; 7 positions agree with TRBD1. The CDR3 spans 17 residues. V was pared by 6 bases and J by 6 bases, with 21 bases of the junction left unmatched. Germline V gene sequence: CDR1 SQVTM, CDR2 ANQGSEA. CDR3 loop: CSVTKNLLTGTADTQYF. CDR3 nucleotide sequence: TGCAGCGTAACCAAAAACCTTTTAACAGGGACAGCCGATACGCAGTATTTT.

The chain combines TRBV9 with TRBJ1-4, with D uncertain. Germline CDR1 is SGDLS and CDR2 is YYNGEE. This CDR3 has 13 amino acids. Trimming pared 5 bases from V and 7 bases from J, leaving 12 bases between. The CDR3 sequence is CASSPDAGEKLFF. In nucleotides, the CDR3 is TGTGCCAGCAGTCCGGACGCGGGTGAAAAACTGTTTTTT.

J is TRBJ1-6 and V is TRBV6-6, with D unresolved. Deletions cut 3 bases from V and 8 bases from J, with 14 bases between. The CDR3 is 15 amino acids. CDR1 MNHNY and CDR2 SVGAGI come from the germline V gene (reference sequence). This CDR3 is CASSYGGYRDSPLHF. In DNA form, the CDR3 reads TGTGCCAGCAGTTATGGTGGGTACAGAGATTCACCCCTCCACTTT.

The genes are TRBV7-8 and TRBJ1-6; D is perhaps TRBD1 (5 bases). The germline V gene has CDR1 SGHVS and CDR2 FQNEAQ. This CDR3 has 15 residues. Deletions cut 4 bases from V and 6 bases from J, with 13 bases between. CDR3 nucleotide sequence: TGTGCCAGCAGCTACCGCTGGGACCCTAATTCACCCCTCCACTTT. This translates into CASSYRWDPNSPLHF.

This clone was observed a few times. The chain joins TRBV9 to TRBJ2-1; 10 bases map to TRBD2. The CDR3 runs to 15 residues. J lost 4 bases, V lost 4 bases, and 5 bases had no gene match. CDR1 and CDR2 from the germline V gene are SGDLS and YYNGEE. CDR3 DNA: TGTGCCAGCAGCCAAGGACTAGCGGTTTACAATGAGCAGTTCTTC. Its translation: CASSQGLAVYNEQFF. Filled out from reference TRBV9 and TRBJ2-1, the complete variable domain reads DSGVTQTPKHLITATGQRVTLRCSPRSGDLSVYWYQQSLDQGLQFLIQYYNGEERAKGNILERFSAQQFPDLHSELNLSSLELGDSALYFCASSQGLAVYNEQFFGPGTRLTVL.

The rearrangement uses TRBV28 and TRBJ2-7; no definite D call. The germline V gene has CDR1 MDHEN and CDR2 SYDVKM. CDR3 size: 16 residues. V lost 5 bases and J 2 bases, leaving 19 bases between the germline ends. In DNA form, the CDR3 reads TGTGCCAGCAGTACAGAGGTCACATCCTGGACCTACGAGCAGTACTTC. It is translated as CASSTEVTSWTYEQYF.

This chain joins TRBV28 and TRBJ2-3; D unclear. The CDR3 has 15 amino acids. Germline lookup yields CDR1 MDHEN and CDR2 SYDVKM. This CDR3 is CPCMGSPRGTDTQYF. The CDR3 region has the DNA TGTCCCTGCATGGGCTCTCCCCGAGGCACAGATACGCAGTATTTT.

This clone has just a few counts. CDR3 region: CASSLAGGANVLTF. Written as DNA, the CDR3 is TGTGCCAGCAGTTTAGCCGGGGGGGCCAACGTCCTGACTTTC. J is TRBJ2-6 and V is TRBV28, with D hard to call. Germline-derived CDR1 and CDR2 are MDHEN and SYDVKM. CDR3 length: 14 amino acids. The V end lost 2 bases, the J end lost 4 bases, and 6 bases lay between the germline ends.

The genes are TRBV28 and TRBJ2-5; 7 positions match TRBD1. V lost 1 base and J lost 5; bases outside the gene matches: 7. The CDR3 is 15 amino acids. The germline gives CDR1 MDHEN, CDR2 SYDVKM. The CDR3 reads CASSLLRGRWETQYF. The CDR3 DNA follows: TGTGCCAGCAGTTTATTAAGGGGGCGCTGGGAGACCCAGTACTTC.

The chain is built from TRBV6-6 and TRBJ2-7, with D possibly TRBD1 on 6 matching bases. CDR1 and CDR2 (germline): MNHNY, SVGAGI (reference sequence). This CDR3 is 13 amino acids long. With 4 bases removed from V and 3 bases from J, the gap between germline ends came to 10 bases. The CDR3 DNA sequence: TGTGCCAGCAGTTCGCAGGACAGCTACGAGCAGTACTTC. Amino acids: CASSSQDSYEQYF.